These 24 T cell receptor beta chains were sequenced from one sample in a study of blood T cell repertoires in COVID-19. The table came from immunoSEQ multiplex PCR; TCRdb's copy has only in-frame clones and leaves some out. The sample includes approximately 210,000 clones, roughly nine tenths of them seen just once. Sequenced material: PBMCs or T cells enriched from blood (not recorded which). The receptors derive from a woman under 30 who had recovered from COVID-19.

Points on this clone: Other DNA variants within this sample encode the same CDR3. The chain recombines TRBV27 with TRBJ1-1, with 7 bases matching TRBD1. The CDR3 covers 14 residues. Germline-derived CDR1 and CDR2 are MNHEY and SMNVEV (reference sequence). V gave up 5 bases and J gave up 5 bases; unmatched junction bases: 8. Here the CDR3 reads CASSPAGGWTEAFF. The DNA of the CDR3 is TGTGCCAGCAGTCCCGCAGGGGGTTGGACTGAAGCTTTCTTT.

The rearrangement uses TRBV18 and TRBJ2-2; a possible D gene is TRBD1 (5 bases). CDR3 length: 15 residues. Germline CDR1 KGHSH, CDR2 LQKENI. The ends were cut back, 3 bases at V and 6 bases at J, with 14 bases in the middle. CDR3 sequence: CASSPPVRAPGELFF. DNA for the CDR3: TGTGCCAGCTCACCCCCGGTCAGGGCGCCCGGGGAGCTGTTTTTT.

The rearrangement joins TRBV29-1 to TRBJ2-7; TRBD1 matches at 12 bases. The CDR3 length is 15 residues. V lost 5 bases, J lost 3 bases, and 8 bases stayed unmatched. Per the germline V gene, CDR1 is SQVTM and CDR2 is ANQGSEA. The DNA for the CDR3 is TGCAGCGTTCTGGGACAGGGGGCAAATAGCTACGAGCAGTACTTC. Translation: CSVLGQGANSYEQYF.

This clone appeared a single time. V usage is TRBV6-5 and J usage is TRBJ2-1, with a possible D match to TRBD2 (5 bases). The V end was cut by 5 bases, the J end by 3 bases, with 5 bases between. This CDR3 region has 12 residues. Per germline, CDR1 MNHEY and CDR2 SVGAGI. In DNA, the CDR3 is TGTGCCAGCAGTCGGGGCTACAATGAGCAGTTCTTC. Protein sequence: CASSRGYNEQFF.

The chain combines TRBV12-3 or TRBV12-4 with TRBJ1-2; TRBD1 matches at 8 bases. The V and J ends lost 5 bases and 8 bases, in that order; junction bases with no gene match: 7. The CDR3 consists of 13 residues. In nucleotides, the CDR3 is TGTGCCAGCAGTGCCAGACAGGGGCACGGCTACACCTTC. Translation gives CASSARQGHGYTF.

The chain carries TRBV19 and TRBJ1-2, with D perhaps TRBD1 (6 bases). Germline CDR1 reads LNHDA; CDR2 reads SQIVND (reference sequence). CDR3 length equals 14 residues. The ends were cut back, 5 bases at V and 4 bases at J, with 14 bases in the middle. Here the CDR3 DNA reads TGTGCCAGTAGTGCACTTGACAGGAGCTATGGCTACACCTTC. Protein product: CASSALDRSYGYTF.

The CDR3 loop is CASSFPGTSSTEQFF. CDR3 bases: TGTGCCAGCAGCTTTCCCGGGACTAGCTCAACGGAGCAGTTCTTC. The chain joins TRBV5-4 to TRBJ2-1; 9 bases are a match to TRBD2. Germline V gives CDR1 SGHNT, CDR2 YYREEE (reference sequence). The CDR3 loop spans 15 amino acids. With V trimmed by 2 bases and J by 10 bases, 10 bases remained unmatched.

The chain combines TRBV6-5 with TRBJ1-2; the match to TRBD1 covers 10 bases. Trimming at V came to 6 bases and at J to 3 bases, leaving 4 bases not matched to a gene. CDR3 length equals 14 residues. Germline V gene lookup returns CDR1 MNHEY and CDR2 SVGAGI. The DNA of the CDR3 is TGTGCCAGCAGCATGGGACAGGGGTACTATGGCTACACCTTC. As protein: CASSMGQGYYGYTF.

This clone has only a few counts. The J gene is TRBJ1-5, the V gene TRBV30, with unresolved D. This CDR3 region has 13 residues. V lost 3 bases and J lost 5, with 11 bases in between. Germline-derived CDR1 and CDR2 are GTSNPN and SVGIG (reference sequence). The CDR3 loop reads CAWSPPGHQPQHF. For the CDR3, the DNA is TGTGCCTGGAGCCCCCCGGGTCATCAGCCCCAGCATTTT.

The V call is TRBV27, the J call TRBJ1-5; a possible D gene is TRBD1 (5 bases). Germline CDR1 MNHEY, CDR2 SMNVEV (reference sequence). The CDR3 has 15 amino acids. Deletions cut 3 bases from V and 3 bases from J, with 12 bases between. DNA of the CDR3: TGTGCCAGCAGTTTTTCAGGGTCTTCCAATCAGCCCCAGCATTTT. Its protein product is CASSFSGSSNQPQHF.

There are many counts of this clone. The rearrangement joins TRBV27 to TRBJ1-5; the D gene is possibly TRBD1 (6 bases). V was cut by 5 bases and J by 0 bases, with 11 bases left in between. CDR1 is MNHEY, CDR2 SMNVEV, per germline (reference sequence). The CDR3 length is 15 residues. Here the CDR3 reads CASSKTGSSNQPQHF. The CDR3 DNA is TGTGCCAGCAGTAAAACAGGGAGTAGCAATCAGCCCCAGCATTTT.

J is TRBJ2-1 and V is TRBV4-1, with TRBD2 matching 8 bases. Germline trimming cut 2 bases from V and 4 bases from J; bases unmatched to any gene: 4. From germline, CDR1 is MGHRA and CDR2 YSYEKL. This CDR3 has 15 amino acids. Here the CDR3 DNA reads TGCGCCAGCAGCCAAAAGGTAGCGGGGTACAATGAGCAGTTCTTC. Encoded protein: CASSQKVAGYNEQFF.

The CDR3 region is CASSEGRGRYQPQHF. The CDR3 nucleotides are TGTGCCAGCAGTGAAGGCAGGGGTCGGTATCAGCCCCAGCATTTT. This chain joins TRBV2 and TRBJ1-5; a possible D gene is TRBD1 (6 bases). Trimming took off 1 base at V and 5 bases at J, with 12 bases between the two ends. CDR1 is SNHLY and CDR2 is FYNNEI in the germline V gene. This CDR3 comprises 15 residues.

The rearrangement uses TRBV7-9 and TRBJ1-1; 9 nucleotides agree with TRBD1. V trimming: 2 bases; J trimming: 7 bases; junction bases outside the gene matches: 8. This CDR3 spans 15 amino acids. In germline, CDR1 is SEHNR, CDR2 FQNEAQ (reference sequence). Written as DNA, the CDR3 is TGTGCCAGCAGCTTAATGACAGGGGGAAGTAATGAAGCTTTCTTT. Translation gives CASSLMTGGSNEAFF. The variable domain in full, with the rest retrieved from reference TRBV7-9 and TRBJ1-1, is DTGVSQNPRHKITKRGQNVTFRCDPISEHNRLYWYRQTLGQGPEFLTYFQNEAQLEKSRLLSDRFSAERPKGSFSTLEIQRTEQGDSAMYLCASSLMTGGSNEAFFGQGTRLTVV.

The chain recombines TRBV3-1 (or the pseudogene TRBV3-2) with TRBJ1-2; D unclear. This CDR3 contains 12 residues. V lost 1 base and J 7 bases, leaving 7 bases between the germline ends. The germline V gene has CDR1 LGHDT and CDR2 YNNKEL (reference sequence). In DNA form, the CDR3 reads TGTGCCAGCAGCCAAGTGACAACTGGCTACACCTTC. Its protein product is CASSQVTTGYTF.

The chain has TRBV5-5 and TRBJ2-5; D uncertain. The CDR3 sequence is 13 residues long. CDR1 is SGHKS, CDR2 YYEKEE, per germline (reference sequence). V lost 0 bases to trimming and J lost 3 bases, with 6 bases between them. Here the CDR3 DNA reads TGTGCCAGCAGCTTGGGAGTAAAAGAGACCCAGTACTTC. Translation: CASSLGVKETQYF.

The chain has TRBV30 and TRBJ2-1, with 8 nucleotides matching TRBD2. V trimming: 2 bases; J trimming: 2 bases; junction bases outside the gene matches: 2. CDR3 size: 14 residues. Germline V CDR1 and CDR2: GTSNPN, SVGIG (reference sequence). The CDR3 spells CAWSFGGAYNEQFF. The CDR3 nucleotides are TGTGCCTGGAGTTTCGGGGGGGCCTACAATGAGCAGTTCTTC. Variable domain in full (rest from reference TRBV30 and TRBJ2-1): SQTIHQWPATLVQPVGSPLSLECTVEGTSNPNLYWYRQAAGRGLQLLFYSVGIGQISSEVPQNLSASRPQDRQFILSSKKLLLSDSGFYLCAWSFGGAYNEQFFGPGTRLTVL.

V usage is TRBV2 and J usage is TRBJ2-3, with D perhaps TRBD2 (5 bases). Trimming cost V 6 bases and J 3 bases, with 13 bases left between them. Germline V CDR1 and CDR2: SNHLY, FYNNEI. There are 14 residues in the CDR3. CDR3 amino acids: CASSLGDPTDTQYF. The DNA for the CDR3 is TGTGCCAGCAGCCTCGGGGATCCGACAGATACGCAGTATTTT.

This clone was observed a handful of times. The chain links TRBV27 to TRBJ2-7; tentatively, D is TRBD2 (7 bases). The CDR3 runs 11 residues. In germline, CDR1 is MNHEY, CDR2 SMNVEV (reference sequence). V was clipped by 8 bases and J by 7 bases, with 12 bases between them. DNA for the CDR3: TGTGCCAGCGGGGGGGCGTGGGAGCAGTACTTC. This gives the protein CASGGAWEQYF.

This clone was seen a single time. The genes are TRBV27 and TRBJ2-7, with D maybe TRBD1 (6 bases). The ends were cut back, 8 bases at V and 1 base at J, with 9 bases in the middle. Germline CDR1 is MNHEY and CDR2 is SMNVEV (reference sequence). There are 12 residues in the CDR3. CDR3 DNA sequence: TGTGCCAGCTCGGACAGTTCCTACGAGCAGTACTTC. It is translated as CASSDSSYEQYF.

The rearrangement links TRBV27 to TRBJ1-1; D possibly corresponds to TRBD1 (6 bases). Germline V CDR1 and CDR2: MNHEY, SMNVEV (reference sequence). V dropped 5 bases and J dropped 7 bases, with 17 bases sitting between them. The CDR3 sequence is 14 residues long. CDR3 sequence reads: CASSLKDPGHEAFF. CDR3 coding DNA: TGTGCCAGCAGTCTAAAAGACCCGGGACATGAAGCTTTCTTT.

The chain has TRBV11-2 and TRBJ2-7, with 7 bases that match TRBD1. The germline CDR1 and CDR2 sequences are SGHAT and FQNNGV. CDR3 length: 16 amino acids. Trimming removed 0 bases from V and 0 bases from J; junction bases left unmatched: 5. The CDR3 is CASSLEGGWGSYEQYF. CDR3 sequence (DNA): TGTGCCAGCAGCTTAGAAGGGGGCTGGGGCTCCTACGAGCAGTACTTC.

The chain is built from TRBV19 and TRBJ2-7; possible D gene TRBD1, 6 bases. The germline gives CDR1 LNHDA, CDR2 SQIVND (reference sequence). The CDR3 has 13 amino acids. Trimming cost V 4 bases and J 3 bases, with 10 bases left between them. CDR3 bases: TGTGCCAGTAGTACCCAGGGGAACTACGAGCAGTACTTC. Translated: CASSTQGNYEQYF.

This rearrangement joins TRBV18 to TRBJ1-2, with D possibly TRBD1 on 5 matching bases. The CDR3 loop spans 15 amino acids. V was trimmed by 6 bases and J by 7 bases, leaving 21 bases between them. Germline V gene lookup returns CDR1 KGHSH and CDR2 LQKENI. The CDR3 is CASSPSVGGRGGYTF. The CDR3 DNA follows: TGTGCCAGCTCGCCCTCGGTCGGGGGACGTGGTGGCTACACCTTC.